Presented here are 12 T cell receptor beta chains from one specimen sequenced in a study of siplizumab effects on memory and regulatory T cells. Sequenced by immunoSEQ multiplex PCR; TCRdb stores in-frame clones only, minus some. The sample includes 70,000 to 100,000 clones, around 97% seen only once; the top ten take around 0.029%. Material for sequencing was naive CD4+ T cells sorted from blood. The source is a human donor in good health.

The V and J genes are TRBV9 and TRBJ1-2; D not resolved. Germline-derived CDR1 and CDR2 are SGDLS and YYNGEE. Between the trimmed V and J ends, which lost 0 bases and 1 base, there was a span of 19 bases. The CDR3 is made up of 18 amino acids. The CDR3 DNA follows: TGTGCCAGCAGCGTAGCCCCGGGTGGCCAGTTGCTTAACTATGGCTACACCTTC. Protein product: CASSVAPGGQLLNYGYTF.

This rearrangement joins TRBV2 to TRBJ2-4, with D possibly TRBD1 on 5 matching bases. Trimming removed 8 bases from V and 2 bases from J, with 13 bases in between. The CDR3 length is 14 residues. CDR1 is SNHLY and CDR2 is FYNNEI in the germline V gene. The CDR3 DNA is TGTGCCAGCGGTTGGCAGGGTACCAAAAACATTCAGTACTTC. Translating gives CASGWQGTKNIQYF.

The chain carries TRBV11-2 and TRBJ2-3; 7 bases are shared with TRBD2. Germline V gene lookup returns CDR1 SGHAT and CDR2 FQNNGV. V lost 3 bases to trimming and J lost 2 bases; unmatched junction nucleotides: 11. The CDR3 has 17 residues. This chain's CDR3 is CASSLLTFGTNTDTQYF. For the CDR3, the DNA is TGTGCCAGCAGCTTGCTCACCTTCGGGACTAACACAGATACGCAGTATTTT.

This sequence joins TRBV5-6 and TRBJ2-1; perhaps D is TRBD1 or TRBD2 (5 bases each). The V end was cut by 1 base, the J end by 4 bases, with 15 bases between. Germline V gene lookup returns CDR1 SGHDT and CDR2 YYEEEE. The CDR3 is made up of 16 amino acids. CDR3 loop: CASSLRLGALYNEQFF. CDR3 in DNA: TGTGCCAGCAGCTTGCGTCTCGGGGCTCTTTACAATGAGCAGTTCTTC.

In DNA, the CDR3 is TGTGCCAGCAGCTTAGCCCTCGAGGGGGGGAGGAACACTGAAGCTTTCTTT. This codes for CASSLALEGGRNTEAFF. The J gene is TRBJ1-1, the V gene TRBV11-3; D is possibly TRBD1 (6 bases). The CDR3 covers 17 residues. Per the germline V gene, CDR1 is SGHNT and CDR2 is YENEEA. V lost 1 base, J lost 1 base, and 16 bases lay in between.

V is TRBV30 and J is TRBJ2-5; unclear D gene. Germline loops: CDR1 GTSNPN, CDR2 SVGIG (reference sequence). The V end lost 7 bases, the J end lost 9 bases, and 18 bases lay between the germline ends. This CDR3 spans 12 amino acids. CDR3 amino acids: CAFSGGSRSQYF. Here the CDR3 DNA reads TGTGCCTTTAGTGGTGGATCTCGGTCCCAGTACTTC.

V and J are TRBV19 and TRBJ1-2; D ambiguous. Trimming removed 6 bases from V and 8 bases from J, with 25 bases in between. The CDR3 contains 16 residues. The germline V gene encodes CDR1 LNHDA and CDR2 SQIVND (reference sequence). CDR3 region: CASRSEEYTAVGGYTF. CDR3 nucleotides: TGTGCCAGTAGGTCCGAGGAATATACGGCGGTTGGGGGCTACACCTTC.

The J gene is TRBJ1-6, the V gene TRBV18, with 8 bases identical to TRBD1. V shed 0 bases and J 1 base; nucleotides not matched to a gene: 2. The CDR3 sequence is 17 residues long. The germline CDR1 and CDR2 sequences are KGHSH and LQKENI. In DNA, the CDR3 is TGTGCCAGCTCACCACCGACAGGGGTATCCTATAATTCACCCCTCCACTTT. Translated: CASSPPTGVSYNSPLHF.

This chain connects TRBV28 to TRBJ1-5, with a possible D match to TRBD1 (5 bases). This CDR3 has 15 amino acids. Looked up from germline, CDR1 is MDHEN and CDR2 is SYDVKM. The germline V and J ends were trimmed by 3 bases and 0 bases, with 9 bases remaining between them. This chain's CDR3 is CASSLAGGSNQPQHF. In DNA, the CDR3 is TGTGCCAGCAGTTTGGCGGGGGGTAGCAATCAGCCCCAGCATTTT.

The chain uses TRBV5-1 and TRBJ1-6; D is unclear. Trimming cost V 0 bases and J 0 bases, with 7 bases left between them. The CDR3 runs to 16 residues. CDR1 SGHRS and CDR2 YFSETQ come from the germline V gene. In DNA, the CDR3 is TGCGCCAGCAGCTTGGAGGTGAGCTCCTATAATTCACCCCTCCACTTT. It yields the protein CASSLEVSSYNSPLHF.

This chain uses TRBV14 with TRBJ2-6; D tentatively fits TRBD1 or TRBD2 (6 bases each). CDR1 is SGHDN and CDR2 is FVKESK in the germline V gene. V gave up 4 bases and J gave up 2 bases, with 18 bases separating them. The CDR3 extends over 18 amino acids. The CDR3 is CASSPPAGHPTGANVLTF. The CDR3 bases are TGTGCCAGCAGCCCCCCGGCGGGACACCCTACTGGGGCCAACGTCCTGACTTTC.

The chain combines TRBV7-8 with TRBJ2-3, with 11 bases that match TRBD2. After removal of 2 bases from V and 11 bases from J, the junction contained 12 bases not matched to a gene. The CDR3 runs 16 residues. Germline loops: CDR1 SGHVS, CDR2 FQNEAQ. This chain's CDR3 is CASSLFRVAGGLEQYF. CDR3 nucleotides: TGTGCCAGCAGCTTATTCCGGGTAGCGGGGGGGCTTGAGCAGTATTTT.